This entry concerns a single TCR beta chain. The antigen this receptor binds is unknown. Per-base qualities were not stored, and no clone one base away is much larger. Healthy HIV-negative adults with no recently reported acute infections or vaccinations were included as donors. Every donor was a Caucasian adult living in Nashville, Tennessee, USA. CD4+ T cells were enriched by magnetic negative selection; naive cells were then positively selected on CD45RA, and the negative fraction formed the memory subset. After blood collection by leukapheresis, PBMCs were isolated using Ficoll-Histopaque density gradient centrifugation and then cryopreserved in the vapor phase of liquid nitrogen. Analytical flow cytometry was used to check the purity and quantity of every magnetically sorted T cell population. Each sorted fraction had its genomic DNA isolated and then quantified by UV absorbance on a Nanodrop 2000c.

Using the deep immunoSEQ assay, TCR CDR3 regions were amplified from genomic DNA by multiplex PCR. Extracted genomic DNA from each cell subset was spread evenly across all wells of several immunoSEQ 96-well plates, with each plate serving as a replicate. For sorted subsets, approximately 200 ng of genomic DNA, equivalent to about 30,000 T cell genomes, went into each replicate PCR. Purified libraries were measured with a Qubit 3.0 fluorometer, size-checked on a Bioanalyzer 2100, and measured again with the KAPA Library Quantification kit. Each immunoSEQ 96-well plate was sequenced on its own single-read 150-cycle Illumina NextSeq 550 flow cell. Concerning the study's data processing: Because only junctional sequences without quality scores were contained in the immunoSEQ output, filtering matching that applied to full-length reads could not be performed. To assign V/J genes and CDR3, sequences were annotated against IMGT germline references using PyIR, a Python wrapper for IgBLAST v1.9. Reads with weak V/J assignments (E-value above 1e-6), missing CDR3, stop codons, out-of-frame junctions, or ambiguous translated residues were removed. V3J clonotypes were defined as sequences sharing the same inferred V gene, J gene, and CDR3 amino acid sequence. To compute the percentage overlap between repertoires, the number of shared unique clonotypes was divided by the size of the smaller repertoire. Repertoire richness was assessed with RTK rarefaction, the Chao1 estimator, and Recon v2.1 estimates of unobserved clonotypes. OLGA was used to compute generation probabilities for all TCRbeta clonotypes that the gDNA method yielded from a few donors. In its TCRdb copy, this immuneACCESS table keeps in-frame sequences only and misses some clones. Where compared with another copy, unresolved V genes explain less than half of these, and the others have no known cause. The D gene and trimming were derived from the DNA, and the V and J assignments and clone size from that table. This sample comprises a few hundred thousand clones, 65% of them detected only once. The ten largest clones add up to more than 9.5% of the sample.

Reading the germline V gene gives CDR1 SGHVS and CDR2 FNYEAQ. Here V drops 5 bases and J drops 7 bases, and the junction holds 13 bases not matched to any gene. The CDR3 sequence holds 16 residues, the cysteine and phenylalanine included. The DNA shown is the 48-base CDR3, in frame from base 1. This sample was included in a study of shared clonotypes between healthy human individuals (dated by TCRdb to 2018 to 2020). About the study as a whole: The cohort included a few men and a couple of women between 18 and 49 years of age. For each donor, three plates each were used for CD4 naive and CD4 memory, two plates were used for CD8 naive, and one plate was used for CD8 memory. Blood TCR repertoires of four to six healthy adults were deeply sequenced to estimate repertoire size and the extent of clonotype sharing between individuals. To increase sequencing depth and limit assay-specific biases, different laboratories used diverse techniques to prepare libraries and sequence TCR repertoires. Between about 0.85 and 9.5 billion PBMCs per donor were obtained by leukapheresis. Study-level results and caveats: Sampling was restricted to blood, and TCR repertoires in tissue are likely to differ from TCR repertoires in blood. The small number of donors limited the genetic and exposure-history diversity represented. Rarefaction of sorted-subset datasets indicated incomplete sequencing despite the large sequencing depth. Compared with non-shared clonotypes, the clonotypes found in all four sorted-subset donors had higher generation probabilities. Sharing across several donors was observed for about 5% of naive CD4, over 3% of naive CD8, over 2% of memory CD4, and less than 0.45% of memory CD8 clonotypes. Larger estimated clonotype richness was generally found for naive subsets than for memory subsets. Pairwise subsampling indicated that sequencing depth was expected to affect the degree of clonotype sharing among donors.

The sample taken for sequencing was memory CD4+ T cells sorted from blood. According to the study, the label for this sample's cell subset or site signals: CD45RA-negative fraction. The rearranged chain carries TRBV7-6 and TRBJ2-3; 9 middle bases align to TRBD2. This clonotype was obtained from a man aged 25 to 45 in good health. The CDR3 loop reads CASSPVSGSLKNTQYF. At the DNA level, the sequence is TGTGCCAGCAGCCCCGTTAGCGGGAGTCTTAAGAATACGCAGTATTTT.